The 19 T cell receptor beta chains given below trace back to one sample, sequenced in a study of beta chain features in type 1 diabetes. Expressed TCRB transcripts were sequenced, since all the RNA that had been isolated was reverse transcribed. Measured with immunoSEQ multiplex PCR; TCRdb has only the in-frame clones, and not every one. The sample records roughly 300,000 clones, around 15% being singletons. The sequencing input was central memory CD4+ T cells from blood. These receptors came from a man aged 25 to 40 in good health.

The CDR3 DNA sequence: TGTGCCAGCAGCCCCGGGACTAGCGGGAGCTCCAGCTCCTACAATGAGCAGTTCTTC. This sequence encodes CASSPGTSGSSSSYNEQFF. This chain links TRBV7-2 with TRBJ2-1; the match to TRBD2 covers 14 bases. From germline, CDR1 is SGHTA and CDR2 FQGNSA. The CDR3 sequence is 19 residues long. The ends lost 5 bases at V and 0 bases at J; junction bases unmatched: 9.

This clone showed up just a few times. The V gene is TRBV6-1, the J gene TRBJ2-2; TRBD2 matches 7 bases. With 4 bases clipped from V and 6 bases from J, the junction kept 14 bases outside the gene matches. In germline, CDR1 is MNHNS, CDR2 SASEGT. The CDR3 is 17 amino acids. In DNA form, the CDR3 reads TGTGCCAGCAGTGTAAGGAAAGGCGGGAGCAGAGCCGGGGAGCTGTTTTTT. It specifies CASSVRKGGSRAGELFF.

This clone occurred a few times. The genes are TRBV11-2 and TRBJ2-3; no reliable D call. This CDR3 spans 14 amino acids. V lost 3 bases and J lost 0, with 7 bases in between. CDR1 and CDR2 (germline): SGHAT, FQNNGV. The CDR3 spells CASSFGTSTDTQYF. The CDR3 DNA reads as TGTGCCAGCAGCTTTGGTACTAGCACAGATACGCAGTATTTT.

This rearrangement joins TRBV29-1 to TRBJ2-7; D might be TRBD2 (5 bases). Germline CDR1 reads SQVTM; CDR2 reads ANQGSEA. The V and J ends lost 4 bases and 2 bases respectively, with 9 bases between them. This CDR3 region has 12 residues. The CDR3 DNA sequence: TGCAGCGTTGTTGAGGGTACCTACGAGCAGTACTTC. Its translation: CSVVEGTYEQYF.

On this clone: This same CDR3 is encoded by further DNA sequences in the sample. The CDR3: CASSQERRATGANVLTF. In DNA form, the CDR3 reads TGTGCCAGCAGCCAAGAAAGGAGGGCTACCGGGGCCAACGTCCTGACTTTC. V and J are TRBV14 and TRBJ2-6; D is perhaps TRBD2 (6 bases). V was cut by 0 bases and J by 4 bases, with 13 bases left in between. This CDR3 spans 17 amino acids. Germline V gene data show CDR1 as SGHDN and CDR2 as FVKESK.

CDR3 sequence reads: CASSSTGGKNIQYF. The CDR3 DNA reads TGTGCCAGTAGTTCGACAGGGGGAAAGAACATTCAGTACTTC. The rearrangement links TRBV19 to TRBJ2-4, with 9 bases that match TRBD1. Germline V lookup: CDR1 LNHDA, CDR2 SQIVND (reference sequence). V shed 5 bases, J shed 7 bases, and the junction held 6 bases outside the gene matches. The CDR3 is 14 residues long.

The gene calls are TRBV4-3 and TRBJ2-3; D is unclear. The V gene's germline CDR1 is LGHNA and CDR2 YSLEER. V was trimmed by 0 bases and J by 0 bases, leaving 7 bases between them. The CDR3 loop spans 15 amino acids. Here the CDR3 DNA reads TGCGCCAGCAGCCAAGATCTAGACAGCACAGATACGCAGTATTTT. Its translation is CASSQDLDSTDTQYF.

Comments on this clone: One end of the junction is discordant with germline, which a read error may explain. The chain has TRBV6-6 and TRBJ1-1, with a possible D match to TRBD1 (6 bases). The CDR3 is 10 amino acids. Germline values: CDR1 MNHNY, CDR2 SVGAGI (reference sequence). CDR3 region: CASQNWDIAF. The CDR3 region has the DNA TGTGCCAGCCAGAATTGGGACATAGCCTTT.

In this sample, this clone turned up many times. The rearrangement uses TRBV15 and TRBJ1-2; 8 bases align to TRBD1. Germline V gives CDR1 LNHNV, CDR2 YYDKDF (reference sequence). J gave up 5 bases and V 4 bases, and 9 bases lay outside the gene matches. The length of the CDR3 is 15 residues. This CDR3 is CATSNPGQGNYGYTF. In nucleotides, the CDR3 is TGTGCCACCAGCAACCCCGGACAGGGCAATTATGGCTACACCTTC.

CDR3 amino acids: CSVDLLAAGSAEQFF. The CDR3 DNA reads TGCAGCGTTGATCTACTAGCGGCGGGGTCGGCTGAGCAGTTCTTC. The rearrangement links TRBV29-1 to TRBJ2-1; TRBD2 matches 8 bases. Trimming removed 3 bases from V and 9 bases from J; junction bases left unmatched: 13. CDR3 length: 15 amino acids. Germline CDR1 SQVTM, CDR2 ANQGSEA.

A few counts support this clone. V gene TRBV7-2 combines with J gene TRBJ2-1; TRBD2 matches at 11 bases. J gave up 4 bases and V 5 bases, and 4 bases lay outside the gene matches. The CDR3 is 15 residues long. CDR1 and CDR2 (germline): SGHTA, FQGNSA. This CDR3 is CASSQTSGTYNEQFF. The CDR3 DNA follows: TGTGCCAGCAGCCAGACTAGCGGGACGTACAATGAGCAGTTCTTC.

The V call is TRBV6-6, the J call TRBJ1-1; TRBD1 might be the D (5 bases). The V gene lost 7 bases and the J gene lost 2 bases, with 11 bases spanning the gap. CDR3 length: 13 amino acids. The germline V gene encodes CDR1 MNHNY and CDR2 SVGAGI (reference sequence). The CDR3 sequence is CASTRGTNTEAFF. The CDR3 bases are TGTGCCAGCACTCGGGGGACCAACACTGAAGCTTTCTTT.

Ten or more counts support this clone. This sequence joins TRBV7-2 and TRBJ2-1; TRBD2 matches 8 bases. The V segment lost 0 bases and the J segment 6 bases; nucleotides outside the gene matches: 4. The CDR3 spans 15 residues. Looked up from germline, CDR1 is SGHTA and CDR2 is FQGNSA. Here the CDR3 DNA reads TGTGCCAGCAGCTTAGCTCCGGGACTAGGCAATGAGCAGTTCTTC. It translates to CASSLAPGLGNEQFF.

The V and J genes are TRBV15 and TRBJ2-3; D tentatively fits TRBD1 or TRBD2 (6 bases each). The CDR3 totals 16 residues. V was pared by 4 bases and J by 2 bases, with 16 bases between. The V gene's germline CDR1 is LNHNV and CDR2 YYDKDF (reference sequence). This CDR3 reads CATSIYGGLDTDTQYF. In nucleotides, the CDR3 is TGTGCCACCAGCATATATGGGGGGCTGGACACAGATACGCAGTATTTT.

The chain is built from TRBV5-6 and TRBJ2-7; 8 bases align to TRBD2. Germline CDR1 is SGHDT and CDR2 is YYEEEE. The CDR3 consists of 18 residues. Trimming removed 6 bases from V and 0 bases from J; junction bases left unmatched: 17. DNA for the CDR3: TGTGCCAGCACCCAAATTAGGGCGGGGGGCCGCCTCTCCTACGAGCAGTACTTC. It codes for CASTQIRAGGRLSYEQYF. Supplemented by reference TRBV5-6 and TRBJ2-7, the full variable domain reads DAGVTQSPTHLIKTRGQQVTLRCSPKSGHDTVSWYQQALGQGPQFIFQYYEEEERQRGNFPDRFSGHQFPNYSSELNVNALLLGDSALYLCASTQIRAGGRLSYEQYFGPGTRLTVT.

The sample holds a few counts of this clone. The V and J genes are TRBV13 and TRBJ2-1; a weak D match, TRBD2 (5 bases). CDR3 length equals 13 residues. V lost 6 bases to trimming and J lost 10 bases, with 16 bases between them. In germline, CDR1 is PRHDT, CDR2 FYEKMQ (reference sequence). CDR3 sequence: CASSEAASNEQFF. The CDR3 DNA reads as TGTGCCAGCAGTGAAGCGGCTAGCAACGAGCAGTTCTTC.

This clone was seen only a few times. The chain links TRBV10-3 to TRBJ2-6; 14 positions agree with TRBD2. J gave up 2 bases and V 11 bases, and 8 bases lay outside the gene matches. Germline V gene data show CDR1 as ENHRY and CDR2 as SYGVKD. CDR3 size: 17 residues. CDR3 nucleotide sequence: TGTGCCGCCACTCGGACTAGCGGGGGGCCTGGGGCCAACGTCCTGACTTTC. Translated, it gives CAATRTSGGPGANVLTF.

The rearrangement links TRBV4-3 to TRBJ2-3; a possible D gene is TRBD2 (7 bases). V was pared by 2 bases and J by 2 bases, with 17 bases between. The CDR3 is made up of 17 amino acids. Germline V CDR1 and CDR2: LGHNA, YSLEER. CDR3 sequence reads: CASSQQGPGGSTDTQYF. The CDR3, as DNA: TGCGCCAGCAGCCAACAGGGGCCGGGGGGATCCACAGATACGCAGTATTTT.

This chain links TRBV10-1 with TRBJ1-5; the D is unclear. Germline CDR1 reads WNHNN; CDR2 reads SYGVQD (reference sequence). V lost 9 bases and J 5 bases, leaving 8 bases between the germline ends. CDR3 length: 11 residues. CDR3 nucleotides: TGCGCCAGAGAGACGGATCAGCCCCAGCATTTT. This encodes CARETDQPQHF.